Presented here are 14 T cell receptor beta chains from one specimen sequenced in a study of T cell repertoires in cytomegalovirus infection. No antigens are known for them. TCRdb recomputed calls from the reads with MiXCR, one row per CDR3 protein. This sample yields hundreds of thousands of distinct CDR3 sequences, of which around 29% are seen a single time; about 14% belongs to the top ten. Specimen: cultured CD8+ T cells from PBMCs, collected from culture after CMV antigen stimulation. Receptor source: a human donor in good health (CMV status not recorded). Some clones in this sample may be carry-over from other donors' samples.

The V and J genes are TRBV6-1 and TRBJ2-7, with 12 bases fitting TRBD2. The CDR3 runs 18 residues. The germline CDR1 and CDR2 sequences are MNHNS and SASEGT. After removal of 6 bases from V and 0 bases from J, the junction contained 12 bases not matched to a gene. CDR3 in DNA: TGTGCCAGCAGCCGCCTGGGACTAGCGGGCACTCCCTCCTACGAGCAGTACGTC. Translating gives CASSRLGLAGTPSYEQYV.

The rearrangement uses TRBV28 and TRBJ1-4; D uncertain. Germline V CDR1 and CDR2: MDHEN, SYDVKM. The CDR3 covers 12 residues. V was pared by 6 bases and J by 15 bases, with 17 bases between. The CDR3 here is CASRPPGPEVFF. CDR3 sequence (DNA): TGTGCCAGCAGGCCCCCCGGGCCCGAGGTGTTTTTT.

The chain joins TRBV28 to TRBJ2-1; D might be TRBD2 (7 bases). V lost 5 bases and J lost 0, with 11 bases in between. CDR1 and CDR2 from the germline V gene are MDHEN and SYDVKM. The CDR3 sequence is 15 residues long. CDR3: CASSTGGPSYNEQFF. The CDR3 DNA is TGTGCCAGCAGTACCGGGGGGCCCTCCTACAATGAGCAGTTCTTC.

This clonotype was recorded many times. The chain combines TRBV12-3 or TRBV12-4 with TRBJ2-3; 14 bases fit TRBD2. The CDR3 is 18 residues long. The trim removed 6 bases at V and 2 bases at J, leaving 10 bases unmatched. CDR3 loop: CASSSVGTSGGYTDTQYF. For the CDR3, the DNA is TGTGCCAGCAGCTCCGTAGGGACTAGCGGGGGTTACACAGATACGCAGTATTTT.

V is TRBV2 and J is TRBJ1-1; no clear D. The CDR3 covers 12 residues. Trimming took off 7 bases at V and 6 bases at J, with 12 bases between the two ends. Germline CDR1 is SNHLY and CDR2 is FYNNEI. The CDR3 loop is CASTRLEAEAFF. The CDR3 nucleotides read TGTGCCAGCACGCGTCTCGAGGCTGAAGCTTTCTTT.

This clonotype was recorded many times. The V and J genes are TRBV12-3 or TRBV12-4 and TRBJ1-1, with D possibly matching TRBD1 (6 bases). The CDR3 has 15 residues. V lost 6 bases to trimming and J lost 0 bases, with 14 bases between them. The CDR3 region is CASSPWGDMNTEAFF. CDR3 DNA sequence: TGTGCCAGCAGCCCTTGGGGGGACATGAACACTGAAGCTTTCTTT.

The chain has TRBV6-5 and TRBJ1-3; 9 positions match TRBD1. The CDR3 is 16 residues long. Germline V lookup: CDR1 MNHEY, CDR2 SVGAGI. V lost 6 bases and J lost 2; bases outside the gene matches: 8. In DNA form, the CDR3 reads TGTGCCAGCAGGACCGGACAGGGGAGGACTGGAAACACCATATATTTT. Translating it yields CASRTGQGRTGNTIYF.

J is TRBJ1-2 and V is TRBV20-1; D unresolved. The CDR3 runs 15 residues. The germline V and J ends were trimmed by 6 bases and 3 bases, with 20 bases remaining between them. Germline assignment: CDR1 DFQATT and CDR2 SNEGSKA (reference sequence). The CDR3 loop reads CSALIPLDWDYGYTF. The CDR3 coding sequence is TGCAGTGCCCTTATCCCTCTGGATTGGGACTATGGCTACACCTTC.

The chain's CDR3 is CASSLPGAGNEQFF. The CDR3 DNA follows: TGTGCCAGCTCTCTACCCGGAGCGGGTAATGAGCAGTTCTTC. The chain carries TRBV6-1 and TRBJ2-1; weak D call: TRBD2 (6 bases). V was trimmed by 8 bases and J by 7 bases, leaving 18 bases between them. The CDR3 is made up of 14 amino acids. Germline CDR1 is MNHNS and CDR2 is SASEGT.

This clonotype was counted between two and nine times. The chain recombines TRBV5-1 with TRBJ1-5; TRBD1 agrees at 10 bases. V dropped 3 bases and J dropped 3; count of bases not matched to a gene: 9. The CDR3 loop spans 17 amino acids. Germline CDR1 SGHRS, CDR2 YFSETQ. The DNA of the CDR3 is TGCGCCAGCAGCTCCGGGACAGGGGTCTCACCCAATCAGCCCCAGCATTTT. This gives the protein CASSSGTGVSPNQPQHF.

The chain employs TRBV6-5 and TRBJ1-6, with TRBD1 as a possible D gene (5 bases). Trimming stripped 6 bases from V and 10 bases from J, with 13 bases between. CDR1 is MNHEY and CDR2 is SVGAGI in the germline V gene. CDR3 size: 13 residues. CDR3 protein: CASSPNRDSPLHF. DNA of the CDR3: TGTGCCAGCAGCCCGAATCGGGACTCACCCCTCCACTTT.

The chain is built from TRBV6-1 and TRBJ1-5, with D perhaps matching TRBD1 (5 bases). This CDR3 region has 15 residues. Trimming took 7 bases from V and 9 from J, leaving 22 bases between them. Germline loops: CDR1 MNHNS, CDR2 SASEGT. The CDR3 region has the DNA TGTGCCAGCAAGGGTAGGGACGGCTCTTTTGGGCCCCAGCATTTT. Translation gives CASKGRDGSFGPQHF.

The table lists this clonotype with a few counts. This chain links TRBV7-2 with TRBJ1-5; D call uncertain. Deletions cut 5 bases from V and 5 bases from J, with 16 bases between. The CDR3 is 15 residues long. Germline lookup yields CDR1 SGHTA and CDR2 FQGNSA. DNA for the CDR3: TGTGCCAGCAGCCTATACCCTGGGCAGGATCAGCCCCAGCATTTT. Its translation: CASSLYPGQDQPQHF.

The chain employs TRBV6-1 and TRBJ1-6; D uncertain. The CDR3 has 11 amino acids. The germline V gene has CDR1 MNHNS and CDR2 SASEGT. V dropped 7 bases and J dropped 9 bases, with 7 bases sitting between them. CDR3 sequence: CASMTGSPLHF. The CDR3 DNA is TGTGCCAGCATGACTGGTTCACCCCTCCACTTT.